A selection of T cell receptor beta chains follows, all from one sample in a study of T-cell memory formation after mild COVID-19. TCRdb independently ran MiXCR on the 5' RACE reads; one entry per CDR3 protein. This repertoire shows fewer than 700,000 distinct CDR3 sequences, 18% found once; its top ten account for around 12%. The material sequenced was PBMCs or a T cell subset sorted from them (not recorded which). Receptors were obtained from an adult woman who had mild COVID-19 (a few samples of this study predate the infection). Cell type and time point are not known. CDR3s include the opening cysteine and the closing phenylalanine or tryptophan. Each record gives: clone size, V gene, D gene, J gene, CDR3 DNA, CDR3 protein. The D gene is left open where the match is weak. Rows may omit the clone size; those that give it use once, few, many or a size class.

>.|TRBV4-1|.|TRBJ1-2
TGCGCCAGCAGCCAATCTATGGGTGCCTATGGCTACACCTTC
CASSQSMGAYGYTF
>few|TRBV5-1|TRBD2|TRBJ2-1
TGCGCCAGCAGTTCTGGGACTAGCGCCTCCGATGAGCAGTTCTTC
CASSSGTSASDEQFF
>.|TRBV4-1|.|TRBJ2-1
TGCGCCAGCAGCCAAGGCCAGGTCTCCTACAATGAGCAGTTCTTC
CASSQGQVSYNEQFF
>few|TRBV24-1|.|TRBJ2-2
TGTGCCACCAGTGAGCCTGGTGCGGCTACCGGGGAGCTGTTTTTT
CATSEPGAATGELFF
>.|TRBV6-6|TRBD1|TRBJ1-5
TGTGCCAGCAACCAACAGGGGAAGAATCAGCCCCAGCATTTT
CASNQQGKNQPQHF
>.|TRBV12-3/TRBV12-4|.|TRBJ2-2
TGTGCCAGCAGCTCGGCTGGGGTCGGGGAGCTGTTTTTT
CASSSAGVGELFF
>many|TRBV19|TRBD1|TRBJ2-7
TGTGCCAGTATGGGGACAGGGACGAACTACGAGCAGTACTTC
CASMGTGTNYEQYF
>few|TRBV4-1|.|TRBJ1-1
TGCGCCAGCAGCCAACCAAGCTTAGGACAGCCTGAAGCTTTCTTT
CASSQPSLGQPEAFF
>few|TRBV6-2/TRBV6-3|TRBD2|TRBJ2-7
TGTGCCAGCAGTTTCTCCCGGACTAGCGGCCCCTCCTACGAGCAGTACTTC
CASSFSRTSGPSYEQYF
>few|TRBV7-9|.|TRBJ2-6
TGTGCCAGCAGCTTAGTACCAGGGCCATCGTACTCTGGGGCCAACGTCCTGACTTTC
CASSLVPGPSYSGANVLTF
>.|TRBV30|TRBD1|TRBJ1-1
TGTGCCTGGAGGTCGGGACAGGGGGCGACTGAAGCTTTCTTT
CAWRSGQGATEAFF
>many|TRBV28|TRBD2|TRBJ2-1
TGTGCCAGCAGCTCATGGGCTAGCGGATCCTACAATGAGCAGTTCTTC
CASSSWASGSYNEQFF
>.|TRBV9|.|TRBJ1-5
TGTGCCAGCAGCGAAGACGACTCAAATCAGCCCCAGCATTTT
CASSEDDSNQPQHF
>few|TRBV7-9|TRBD2|TRBJ2-1
TGTGCCAGCAGCTTAGTGCTAGCGGCCTCCTACAATGAGCAGTTCTTC
CASSLVLAASYNEQFF
>.|TRBV27|.|TRBJ2-3
TGTGCCAGCAGTTCCGATACGGTGGCCACAGATACGCAGTATTTT
CASSSDTVATDTQYF
>.|TRBV5-6|.|TRBJ1-1
TGTGCCAGCAGTAGTAGGGGATTGTTGAACACTGAAGCTTTCTTT
CASSSRGLLNTEAFF
>.|TRBV18|TRBD1|TRBJ2-2
TGTGCCAGCTCAACAGCTGGGACAGCGACCGGGGAGCTGTTTTTT
CASSTAGTATGELFF
>few|TRBV10-3|TRBD1|TRBJ2-5
TGTGCCATCAGGAGGACAGGGGGCGAGACCCAGTACTTC
CAIRRTGGETQYF
>few|TRBV6-5|TRBD1|TRBJ1-3
TGTGCCAGCAGTTACGACAGGGGGCCTGGAAACACCATATATTTT
CASSYDRGPGNTIYF
>.|TRBV7-2|TRBD2|TRBJ2-7
TGTGCCAGCGCACTAGCGGTCTACTACGAGCAGTACTTC
CASALAVYYEQYF
>.|TRBV29-1|.|TRBJ2-1
TGCAGCGTCGATGACTCCCGCTCCTACAATGAGCAGTTCTTC
CSVDDSRSYNEQFF
>.|TRBV28|.|TRBJ1-5
TGTGCCAGCAGTTCGGGGGAGCAGCCCCAGCATTTT
CASSSGEQPQHF
>.|TRBV12-3/TRBV12-4|TRBD2|TRBJ2-2
TGTGCCAGCAGCCCGGGGACTAGCGGGAGGTACACCGGGGAGCTGTTTTTT
CASSPGTSGRYTGELFF
>.|TRBV6-2/TRBV6-3|.|TRBJ2-3
TGTGCCAGCAGCACCTTCAGAAGCACAGATACGCAGTATTTT
CASSTFRSTDTQYF
>few|TRBV11-3|.|TRBJ2-7
TGTGCCAGCAGTTCAGCGGATTCCTACGAGCAGTACTTC
CASSSADSYEQYF
>.|TRBV5-1|TRBD2|TRBJ2-2
TGCGCCACCGGACTAGCGGGAGATTCCGGGGAGCTGTTTTTT
CATGLAGDSGELFF
>.|TRBV5-1|.|TRBJ1-1
TGCGCCAGCAGCTTGGCCCCAGGCCAGAACACTGAAGCTTTCTTT
CASSLAPGQNTEAFF
>many|TRBV9|.|TRBJ1-1
TGTGCCAGCAGCGGATCTTCAAACACTGAAGCTTTCTTT
CASSGSSNTEAFF
>.|TRBV9|TRBD1|TRBJ2-1
TGTGCCAGCAGCGTAGTCGGGACAGGGAGAAACTACAATGAGCAGTTCTTC
CASSVVGTGRNYNEQFF
>.|TRBV5-1|.|TRBJ2-7
TGCGCCAGCAGCTTGATCCAGGGTACCTACGAGCAGTACTTC
CASSLIQGTYEQYF
>.|TRBV6-2/TRBV6-3|.|TRBJ2-3
TGTGCCAGCAGACCGGCAGGGAGTCTAGATACGCAGTATTTT
CASRPAGSLDTQYF
>.|TRBV4-1|.|TRBJ2-5
TGCGCCAGCAGCCACCTGCCCCCGGACCAGAGAGGCCAGTACTTC
CASSHLPPDQRGQYF
>.|TRBV5-1|TRBD1|TRBJ2-7
TGCGCCAGCAGCTGGGGGACAGGGCCTTACGAGCAGTACTTC
CASSWGTGPYEQYF
>.|TRBV2|.|TRBJ2-2
TGTGCCAGCAGTGCTGGGCGGGTGAACACCGGGGAGCTGTTTTTT
CASSAGRVNTGELFF
>few|TRBV19|.|TRBJ1-2
TGTGCCAGTAGTCCAACGTTCTATGGCTACACCTTC
CASSPTFYGYTF
>.|TRBV20-1|.|TRBJ2-3
TGCAGTGCTACCAGACTAGGGGATACGCAGTATTTT
CSATRLGDTQYF
>.|TRBV15|.|TRBJ1-1
TGTGCCACCAGCAGAGATCAGGGTCCCGAAGTGGCTTTCTTT
CATSRDQGPEVAFF
>.|TRBV12-5|TRBD1|TRBJ1-5
TGTGCTAGTACCGGAGACAGGGGAGGCAATCAGCCCCAGCATTTT
CASTGDRGGNQPQHF
>.|TRBV20-1|TRBD2|TRBJ2-7
TGCAGTGCTAGAGGTGGGCTAGCGGTAATCTACGAGCAGTACTTC
CSARGGLAVIYEQYF
>few|TRBV27|.|TRBJ1-1
TGTGCCAGCAAACTTTTGGGACACCTGAACACTGAAGCTTTCTTT
CASKLLGHLNTEAFF
>many|TRBV7-9|TRBD1|TRBJ1-6
TGTGCCAGCAGCGCTCCGGGACAGGGCCATTCACCCCTCCACTTT
CASSAPGQGHSPLHF
>.|TRBV20-1|.|TRBJ1-1
TGCAGTGCTATCCCTTCGGGGATTGAAGCTTTCTTT
CSAIPSGIEAFF
>.|TRBV6-2/TRBV6-3|TRBD1|TRBJ2-7
TGTGCCAGCAGGGCCCCCTGGACAGGGATCGGCGAGCAGTACTTC
CASRAPWTGIGEQYF
>few|TRBV23-1|TRBD1|TRBJ2-7
TGCGCCAGCAGTCAAGTGACAGGGGGAAATACCTACGAGCAGTACTTC
CASSQVTGGNTYEQYF